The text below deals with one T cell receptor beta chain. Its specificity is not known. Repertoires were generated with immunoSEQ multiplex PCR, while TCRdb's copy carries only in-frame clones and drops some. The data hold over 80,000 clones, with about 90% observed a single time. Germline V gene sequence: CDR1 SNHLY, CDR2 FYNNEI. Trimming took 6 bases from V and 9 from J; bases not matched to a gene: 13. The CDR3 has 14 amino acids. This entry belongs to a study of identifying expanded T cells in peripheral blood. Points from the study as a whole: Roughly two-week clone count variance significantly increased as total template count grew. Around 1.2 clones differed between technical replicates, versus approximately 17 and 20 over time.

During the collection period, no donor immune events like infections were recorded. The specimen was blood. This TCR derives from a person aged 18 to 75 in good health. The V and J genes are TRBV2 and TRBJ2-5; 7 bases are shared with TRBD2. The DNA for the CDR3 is TGTGCCAGCAGCGAGACTAGCACCATAGGGTCCCAGTACTTC. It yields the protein CASSETSTIGSQYF.